This record looks at one T cell receptor beta chain sequence and its context. Germline CDR1 is MDHEN and CDR2 is SYDVKM. The CDR3 has 15 amino acids. With 6 bases clipped from V and 0 bases from J, the junction kept 5 bases outside the gene matches. These data come from a study of T cell changes during pregnancy in multiple sclerosis. The method was immunoSEQ multiplex PCR; TCRdb's version includes in-frame clones alone and lacks a portion of them. This table has 90,000 or so clones, around 90% appearing once. V gene TRBV28 combines with J gene TRBJ1-3; 7 bases are a match to TRBD1. The sequence was obtained from a female donor in good health, serving as a control in a pregnancy study. Some clones in this sample may be carry-over from other donors' samples. The sample in question was PBMCs, obtained in the first trimester of pregnancy. DNA for the CDR3: TGTGCCAGCAGGAAAGGGACAGCCTCTGGAAACACCATATATTTT. Its translation is CASRKGTASGNTIYF.